This T cell receptor beta chain was identified during a study of regulatory and conventional T cells in RAG deficiency. Whole-study results and caveats: These Omenn syndrome Treg sorts may hold peripherally activated cells instead. Treg unique TCR beta sequences were 80 to 100-fold fewer in Omenn syndrome and CID/AS patients than controls. Omenn patients showed >85% Treg-Tconv overlap and shorter CDR3 lengths.

Of note for this clone: The antigen is undetermined.

Sequencing was performed with immunoSEQ multiplex PCR; in TCRdb, only in-frame clones are kept and a portion is missing. The sample shows tens of thousands of clones, about 87% of them seen only once. The data also belong to a second study, concerning regulatory T cells. That paper states: Amplification used 52 TRBV primers and 13 TRBJ primers. Patient repertoires had restricted TRB V-J pairs and skewed V and J usage, most in Tregs.

Source material: CD8+ T cells sorted from blood. This clonotype was sampled from a human donor in good health.

CDR3 residues: CASSLKGANYGYTF. CDR3 bases: TGTGCCAGCAGTTTAAAGGGGGCGAACTATGGCTACACCTTC. This chain joins TRBV27 and TRBJ1-2; 7 bases fit TRBD1. The V gene's germline CDR1 is MNHEY and CDR2 SMNVEV (reference sequence). V was pared by 2 bases and J by 2 bases, with 2 bases of the junction left unmatched. The CDR3 covers 14 residues.